This passage covers 5 T cell receptor beta chains from one sample sequenced in a study of blood T cell repertoires in COVID-19. Assay used: immunoSEQ multiplex PCR; TCRdb lists only in-frame clones, some missing. The data hold roughly 140,000 clones, with 87% observed a single time. The specimen was peripheral blood. The receptors were gathered from a woman aged 40-49 years with acute or convalescent COVID-19.

The chain recombines TRBV3-1 (or the pseudogene TRBV3-2) with TRBJ1-4; a possible D gene is TRBD1 (5 bases). Germline CDR1 is LGHDT and CDR2 is YNNKEL (reference sequence). CDR3 length: 17 residues. V was clipped by 0 bases and J by 4 bases, with 15 bases between them. The CDR3 here is CASSQDPRQTLNEKLFF. In DNA, the CDR3 is TGTGCCAGCAGCCAAGACCCCCGACAGACCCTTAATGAAAAACTGTTTTTT.

V gene TRBV29-1 combines with J gene TRBJ2-2; 9 bases fit TRBD1. The J segment lost 5 bases and the V segment lost 7 bases, leaving 5 bases of the junction unmatched. The CDR3 contains 13 residues. Per germline, CDR1 SQVTM and CDR2 ANQGSEA. CDR3 loop: CSGSGQGTGELFF. The CDR3 DNA is TGCAGCGGGTCGGGACAGGGAACCGGGGAGCTGTTTTTT.

The genes are TRBV28 and TRBJ1-2, with 8 bases aligning to TRBD1. Germline V gene lookup returns CDR1 MDHEN and CDR2 SYDVKM. Trimming took 6 bases from V and 2 from J; bases not matched to a gene: 5. This CDR3 spans 14 amino acids. For the CDR3, the DNA is TGTGCCAGCAGACGGACAGGGATCAACTATGGCTACACCTTC. It yields the protein CASRRTGINYGYTF.

The genes are TRBV18 and TRBJ1-1; 8 bases are shared with TRBD1. Germline loops: CDR1 KGHSH, CDR2 LQKENI. V shed 2 bases and J 3 bases; nucleotides not matched to a gene: 8. There are 16 residues in the CDR3. The CDR3 DNA reads as TGTGCCAGCTCACCAAGGACAGGGTTGGATTACACTGAAGCTTTCTTT. Translating it yields CASSPRTGLDYTEAFF.

The genes are TRBV3-1 (or the pseudogene TRBV3-2) and TRBJ1-1; 8 bases fit TRBD1. V trimming: 3 bases; J trimming: 10 bases; junction bases outside the gene matches: 10. The length of the CDR3 is 14 residues. Germline CDR1 and CDR2: LGHDT and YNNKEL (reference sequence). CDR3 region: CASSHITGTGGAFF. The CDR3 DNA reads TGTGCCAGCAGCCACATAACCGGGACAGGCGGAGCTTTCTTT.